The 24 T cell receptor beta chains presented below share a single source sample, sequenced in a study of blood T cell repertoires in COVID-19. Profiling relied on immunoSEQ multiplex PCR, and the TCRdb table lists in-frame clones only, not all of them. The profile shows about 140,000 clones, 80% to 90% of them singletons. The specimen was peripheral blood. These receptors came from a man between 60 and 75 years old with active or convalescent COVID-19.

This chain joins TRBV9 and TRBJ2-1; D remains unclear. The CDR3 totals 15 residues. Germline CDR1 and CDR2: SGDLS and YYNGEE. Trimming removed 1 base from V and 0 bases from J, with 8 bases in between. CDR3 nucleotide sequence: TGTGCCAGCAGCGTACGCGGAAACTCCTACAATGAGCAGTTCTTC. Its translation: CASSVRGNSYNEQFF.

The V gene is TRBV4-3, the J gene TRBJ2-3, with TRBD2 identical over 8 bases. Trimming at V came to 0 bases and at J to 3 bases, leaving 2 bases not matched to a gene. The CDR3 spans 15 residues. Germline loops: CDR1 LGHNA, CDR2 YSLEER. The CDR3 DNA sequence: TGCGCCAGCAGCCAAGAAACGGGAGGGACAGATACGCAGTATTTT. It specifies CASSQETGGTDTQYF.

This clone was seen a single time. For the CDR3, the DNA is TGTGCCACCAGTGATTTCGCGTCGGCTAGCGGGAGAGGCTACAATGAGCAGTTCTTC. This translates into CATSDFASASGRGYNEQFF. The V and J genes are TRBV24-1 and TRBJ2-1; TRBD2 agrees at 10 bases. Germline CDR1 reads KGHDR; CDR2 reads SFDVKD. The length of the CDR3 is 19 residues. The junction had 11 bases not matched to a gene; V was cut back by 1 base and J by 3 bases.

The chain joins TRBV6-5 to TRBJ1-4; D perhaps matches TRBD1 (5 bases). The CDR3 loop spans 14 amino acids. V was cut by 5 bases and J by 7 bases, with 14 bases left in between. Per germline, CDR1 MNHEY and CDR2 SVGAGI. In nucleotides, the CDR3 is TGTGCCAGCAGTCAGGGTACTGGTGGTGAAAAACTGTTTTTT. It specifies CASSQGTGGEKLFF.

V usage is TRBV6-1 and J usage is TRBJ1-4; D gene uncertain. Germline loops: CDR1 MNHNS, CDR2 SASEGT. This CDR3 is 16 amino acids long. The V gene lost 0 bases and the J gene lost 0 bases, with 8 bases spanning the gap. For the CDR3, the DNA is TGTGCCAGCAGTGAAGCCTGGAGTGCAACTAATGAAAAACTGTTTTTT. This encodes CASSEAWSATNEKLFF.

This chain links TRBV7-2 with TRBJ2-1; 8 bases agree with TRBD2. The CDR3 runs to 16 residues. The V and J ends lost 4 bases and 2 bases, in that order; junction bases with no gene match: 7. CDR1 and CDR2 (germline): SGHTA, FQGNSA. This CDR3 is CASSSSSGWTYNEQFF. The CDR3 region has the DNA TGTGCCAGCAGCTCCTCTAGCGGGTGGACCTACAATGAGCAGTTCTTC. The variable domain in full, completed from reference TRBV7-2 and TRBJ2-1, reads GAGVSQSPSNKVTEKGKDVELRCDPISGHTALYWYRQSLGQGLEFLIYFQGNSAPDKSGLPSDRFSAERTGGSVSTLTIQRTQQEDSAVYLCASSSSSGWTYNEQFFGPGTRLTVL.

V and J are TRBV18 and TRBJ1-1; a weak D match, TRBD1 (5 bases). V was clipped by 8 bases and J by 4 bases, with 17 bases between them. The germline gives CDR1 KGHSH, CDR2 LQKENI. The CDR3 runs 14 residues. The CDR3 DNA is TGTGCCAGCCTCACCGAAGGGGTAAGCACTGAAGCTTTCTTT. Protein product: CASLTEGVSTEAFF. The variable domain in full, completed from reference TRBV18 and TRBJ1-1, reads NAGVMQNPRHLVRRRGQEARLRCSPMKGHSHVYWYRQLPEEGLKFMVYLQKENIIDESGMPKERFSAEFPKEGPSILRIQQVVRGDSAAYFCASLTEGVSTEAFFGQGTRLTVV.

This sequence joins TRBV2 and TRBJ2-5, with 7 bases identical to TRBD1. V shed 3 bases and J 2 bases; nucleotides not matched to a gene: 3. The length of the CDR3 is 14 residues. The germline V gene encodes CDR1 SNHLY and CDR2 FYNNEI. CDR3 sequence reads: CASSDRGIQETQYF. The CDR3 DNA follows: TGTGCCAGCAGTGACAGGGGGATACAAGAGACCCAGTACTTC.

The genes are TRBV28 and TRBJ1-5; TRBD1 might be the D (5 bases). The V end lost 2 bases, the J end lost 4 bases, and 9 bases lay between the germline ends. The germline V gene has CDR1 MDHEN and CDR2 SYDVKM. There are 14 residues in the CDR3. The CDR3 DNA is TGTGCCAGCAGTTTACCACAGGCGAATCAGCCCCAGCATTTT. This translates into CASSLPQANQPQHF.

The chain joins TRBV10-3 to TRBJ2-1; possible D gene TRBD2, 6 bases. There are 13 residues in the CDR3. The germline V gene has CDR1 ENHRY and CDR2 SYGVKD. With 10 bases removed from V and 0 bases from J, the gap between germline ends came to 10 bases. Here the CDR3 DNA reads TGTGCCACGGGGACTGACTCCTACAATGAGCAGTTCTTC. This sequence encodes CATGTDSYNEQFF.

The chain's CDR3 is CASSAGPLRVDQPQHF. DNA for the CDR3: TGTGCCAGCAGCGCGGGACCCCTGCGGGTCGATCAGCCCCAGCATTTT. V gene TRBV5-5 combines with J gene TRBJ1-5; a weak D match, TRBD1 (5 bases). The CDR3 covers 16 residues. V was pared by 4 bases and J by 5 bases, with 19 bases between. The germline V gene has CDR1 SGHKS and CDR2 YYEKEE (reference sequence).

This chain uses TRBV19 with TRBJ1-2; tentatively, D is TRBD1 (5 bases). From germline, CDR1 is LNHDA and CDR2 SQIVND (reference sequence). V lost 6 bases and J lost 4, with 15 bases in between. This CDR3 has 14 residues. In DNA, the CDR3 is TGTGCCAGTAGCGGAACGACAGCAAGCTATGGCTACACCTTC. It codes for CASSGTTASYGYTF.

The chain uses TRBV19 and TRBJ2-7, with TRBD2 matching 8 bases. Germline assignment: CDR1 LNHDA and CDR2 SQIVND (reference sequence). V shed 7 bases and J 6 bases; nucleotides not matched to a gene: 5. This CDR3 has 12 amino acids. This chain's CDR3 is CASMSGGGEQYF. CDR3 nucleotides: TGTGCCAGTATGTCCGGGGGGGGCGAGCAGTACTTC.

V is TRBV27 and J is TRBJ2-4, with 10 bases matching TRBD1. The CDR3 contains 13 residues. Germline V lookup: CDR1 MNHEY, CDR2 SMNVEV (reference sequence). V lost 4 bases and J lost 13; bases outside the gene matches: 7. In DNA, the CDR3 is TGTGCCAGCAGTTCCGGGACAGGGGCCCTACAGTACTTC. It encodes CASSSGTGALQYF.

This chain's CDR3 is CASSSPQRIDNEQFF. The CDR3 nucleotides read TGTGCCAGCAGCTCTCCCCAGCGCATCGACAATGAGCAGTTCTTC. V and J are TRBV7-9 and TRBJ2-1; D call uncertain. V was shortened by 4 bases and J by 5 bases, with 15 bases between the two germline ends. The CDR3 has 15 residues. Germline V CDR1 and CDR2: SEHNR, FQNEAQ (reference sequence).

The gene calls are TRBV16 and TRBJ2-6, with TRBD1 matching over 8 bases. With V trimmed by 4 bases and J by 2 bases, 4 bases remained unmatched. The CDR3 contains 16 residues. Per the germline V gene, CDR1 is KGHSY and CDR2 is FQNENV. The CDR3 sequence: CASSPQTGAGANVLTF. The DNA of the CDR3 is TGTGCCAGCAGCCCCCAGACAGGGGCTGGGGCCAACGTCCTGACTTTC.

The chain joins TRBV9 to TRBJ2-1, with 8 positions matching TRBD1. Per the germline V gene, CDR1 is SGDLS and CDR2 is YYNGEE. After removal of 0 bases from V and 7 bases from J, the junction contained 3 bases not matched to a gene. This CDR3 is 14 amino acids long. The CDR3 DNA reads as TGTGCCAGCAGCGTAGAGGGGGACAGGAATGAGCAGTTCTTC. It codes for CASSVEGDRNEQFF. Combining the CDR3 with reference TRBV9 and TRBJ2-1 gives the whole variable domain DSGVTQTPKHLITATGQRVTLRCSPRSGDLSVYWYQQSLDQGLQFLIQYYNGEERAKGNILERFSAQQFPDLHSELNLSSLELGDSALYFCASSVEGDRNEQFFGPGTRLTVL.

This clone was detected only once. The chain carries TRBV7-9 and TRBJ1-5; perhaps TRBD1 as D (6 bases). With 1 base removed from V and 7 bases from J, the gap between germline ends came to 11 bases. Germline V lookup: CDR1 SEHNR, CDR2 FQNEAQ (reference sequence). CDR3 length: 14 amino acids. The CDR3 DNA is TGTGCCAGCAGCTTAGGACAGAGGGGGCAGCCCCAGCATTTT. Translated, it gives CASSLGQRGQPQHF.

The CDR3 reads CASSAWGQGITEAFF. The CDR3 DNA reads as TGTGCCAGCAGTGCCTGGGGACAGGGGATAACTGAAGCTTTCTTT. The J gene is TRBJ1-1, the V gene TRBV2, with 10 bases aligning to TRBD1. The CDR3 runs 15 residues. Germline V gene sequence: CDR1 SNHLY, CDR2 FYNNEI. After removal of 4 bases from V and 5 bases from J, the junction contained 7 bases not matched to a gene.

The V call is TRBV13, the J call TRBJ1-1; TRBD1 matches 11 bases. Germline V gene data show CDR1 as PRHDT and CDR2 as FYEKMQ (reference sequence). The CDR3 has 13 residues. The J segment lost 7 bases and the V segment lost 4 bases, leaving 2 bases of the junction unmatched. The CDR3 DNA follows: TGTGCCAGCAGCTCGGGACAGGGGGTTGAAGCTTTCTTT. It specifies CASSSGQGVEAFF. Complete variable domain (other parts from reference TRBV13 and TRBJ1-1): AAGVIQSPRHLIKEKRETATLKCYPIPRHDTVYWYQQGPGQDPQFLISFYEKMQSDKGSIPDRFSAQQFSDYHSELNMSSLELGDSALYFCASSSGQGVEAFFGQGTRLTVV.

The chain uses TRBV10-3 and TRBJ2-2; D gene unclear. V shed 2 bases and J shed 7 bases, with 14 bases lying between them. The CDR3 loop spans 15 amino acids. CDR1 is ENHRY, CDR2 SYGVKD, per germline. The CDR3 bases are TGTGCCATCAGTGAGAAGGAGTCCTGGGTCGGGGAGCTGTTTTTT. Its translation is CAISEKESWVGELFF.

This clone is a singleton in its sample. V and J are TRBV19 and TRBJ2-1, with D hard to call. The CDR3 covers 14 residues. Germline-derived CDR1 and CDR2 are LNHDA and SQIVND (reference sequence). V was pared by 7 bases and J by 3 bases, with 13 bases between. CDR3 nucleotide sequence: TGTGCCAGTAAAGTGATCGGTGTCTACAATGAGCAGTTCTTC. Translating gives CASKVIGVYNEQFF.

The genes are TRBV6-5 and TRBJ1-4; D is unresolved. The CDR3 runs 14 residues. Germline lookup yields CDR1 MNHEY and CDR2 SVGAGI. Trimming cost V 7 bases and J 8 bases, with 17 bases left between them. The CDR3 loop reads CASNNGGRGEKLFF. The CDR3, as DNA: TGTGCCAGCAACAACGGAGGGAGAGGGGAAAAACTGTTTTTT.

The J gene is TRBJ2-3, the V gene TRBV5-1; TRBD1 aligns across 7 bases. The V gene end was trimmed by 4 bases and the J gene end by 8 bases; junction bases not matched to a gene: 7. CDR1 SGHRS and CDR2 YFSETQ come from the germline V gene. The CDR3 is made up of 13 amino acids. Here the CDR3 DNA reads TGCGCCAGCAGCCGCCGACAGGGAGTTACGCAGTATTTT. This sequence encodes CASSRRQGVTQYF.